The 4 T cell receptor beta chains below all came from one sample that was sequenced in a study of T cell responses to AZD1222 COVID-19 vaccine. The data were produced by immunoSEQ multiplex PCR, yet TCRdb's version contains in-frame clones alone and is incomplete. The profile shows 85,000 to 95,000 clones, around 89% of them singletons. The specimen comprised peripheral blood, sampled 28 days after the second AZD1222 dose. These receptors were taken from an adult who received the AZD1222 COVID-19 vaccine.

CDR3 sequence reads: CASSFGPLDGYTF. The CDR3 DNA follows: TGTGCCAGCAGTTTTGGACCATTAGATGGCTACACCTTC. This chain joins TRBV12-3 or TRBV12-4 and TRBJ1-2; D gene ambiguous. Trimming removed 3 bases from V and 6 bases from J, with 11 bases in between. The CDR3 covers 13 residues.

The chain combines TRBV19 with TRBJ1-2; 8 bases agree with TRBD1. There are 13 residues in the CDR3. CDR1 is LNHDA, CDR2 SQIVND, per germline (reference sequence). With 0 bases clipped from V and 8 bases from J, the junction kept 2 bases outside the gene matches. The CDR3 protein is CASSIDRGRGYTF. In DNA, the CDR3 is TGTGCCAGTAGTATAGACAGGGGGCGAGGCTACACCTTC.

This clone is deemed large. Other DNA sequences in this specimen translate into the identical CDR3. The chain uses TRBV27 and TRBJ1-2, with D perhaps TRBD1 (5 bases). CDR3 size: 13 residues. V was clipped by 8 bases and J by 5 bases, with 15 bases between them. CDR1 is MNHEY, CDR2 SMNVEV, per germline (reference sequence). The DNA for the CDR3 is TGTGCCAGCGGAACGGGGACGGGGTATGGCTACACCTTC. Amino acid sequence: CASGTGTGYGYTF.

CDR3 sequence reads: CASLGTENEKLFF. The DNA for the CDR3 is TGTGCCAGCCTCGGGACGGAGAATGAAAAACTGTTTTTT. This chain links TRBV6-1 with TRBJ1-4; a possible D gene is TRBD1 (5 bases). Germline V CDR1 and CDR2: MNHNS, SASEGT. This CDR3 has 13 residues. Trimming removed 8 bases at V and 5 bases at J, with 12 bases between.